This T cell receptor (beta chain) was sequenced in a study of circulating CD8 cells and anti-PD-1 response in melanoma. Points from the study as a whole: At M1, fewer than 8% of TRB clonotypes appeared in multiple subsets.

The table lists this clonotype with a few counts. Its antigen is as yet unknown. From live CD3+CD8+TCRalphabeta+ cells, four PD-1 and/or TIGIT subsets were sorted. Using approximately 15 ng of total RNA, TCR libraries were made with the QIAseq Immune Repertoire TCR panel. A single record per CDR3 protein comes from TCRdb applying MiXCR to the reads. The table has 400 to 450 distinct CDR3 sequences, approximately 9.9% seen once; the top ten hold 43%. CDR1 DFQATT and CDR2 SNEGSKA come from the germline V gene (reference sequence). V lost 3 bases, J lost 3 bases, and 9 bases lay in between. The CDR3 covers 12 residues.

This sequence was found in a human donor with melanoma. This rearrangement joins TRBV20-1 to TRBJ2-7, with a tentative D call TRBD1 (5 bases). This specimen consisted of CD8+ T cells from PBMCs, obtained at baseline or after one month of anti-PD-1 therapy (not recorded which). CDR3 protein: CSASRGYYEQYF. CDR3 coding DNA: TGCAGTGCTAGTAGGGGCTACTACGAGCAGTACTTC.